This T cell receptor beta chain was sequenced during a study of T cell responses to AZD1222 COVID-19 vaccine. Study-level findings and limits: The reported proportion of spike-specific TCRs targeting unmutated variant regions was nearly half. White British donors predominated, females outnumbered males, and clonal diversity was possibly underestimated. The study found Spike-specific TCR breadth and depth rose after two AZD1222 doses. Sampled repertoires all dated from after the peak T cell response.

Remarks on this clone: The antigen is unknown.

Profiling relied on immunoSEQ multiplex PCR, and the TCRdb table lists in-frame clones only, not all of them. Among about 130,000 clones, approximately 89% were seen once, and the ten largest hold more than 5.5%. This material consisted of peripheral blood, taken on day 0 of AZD1222 vaccination. This sequence originates from an adult in good health.

The CDR3 nucleotides are TGTGCCAGCAGCACCGGACAGGGCGACTCCTATAATTCACCCCTCCACTTT. This encodes CASSTGQGDSYNSPLHF. V usage is TRBV13 and J usage is TRBJ1-6; 8 nucleotides match TRBD1. Per the germline V gene, CDR1 is PRHDT and CDR2 is FYEKMQ (reference sequence). The CDR3 is 17 residues long. The V segment lost 5 bases and the J segment 0 bases; nucleotides outside the gene matches: 6.